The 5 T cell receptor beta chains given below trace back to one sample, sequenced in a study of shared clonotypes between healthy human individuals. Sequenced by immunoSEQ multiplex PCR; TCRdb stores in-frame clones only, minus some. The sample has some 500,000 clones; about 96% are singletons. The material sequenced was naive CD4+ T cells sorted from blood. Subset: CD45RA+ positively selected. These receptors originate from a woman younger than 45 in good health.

This CDR3 reads CASSLEGGRQGATDEQFF. CDR3 bases: TGTGCCAGCAGCTTAGAGGGGGGACGCCAGGGGGCTACAGATGAGCAGTTCTTC. The chain employs TRBV7-6 and TRBJ2-1; 8 bases are shared with TRBD1. Germline CDR1 reads SGHVS; CDR2 reads FNYEAQ. The CDR3 covers 18 residues. The junction had 16 bases not matched to a gene; V was cut back by 1 base and J by 8 bases.

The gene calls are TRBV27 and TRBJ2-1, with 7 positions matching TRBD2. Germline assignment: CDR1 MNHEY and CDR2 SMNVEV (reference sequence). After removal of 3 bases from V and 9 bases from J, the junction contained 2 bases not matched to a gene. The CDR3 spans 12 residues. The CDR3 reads CASSFRGSEQFF. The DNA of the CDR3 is TGTGCCAGCAGTTTCCGCGGGAGTGAGCAGTTCTTC.

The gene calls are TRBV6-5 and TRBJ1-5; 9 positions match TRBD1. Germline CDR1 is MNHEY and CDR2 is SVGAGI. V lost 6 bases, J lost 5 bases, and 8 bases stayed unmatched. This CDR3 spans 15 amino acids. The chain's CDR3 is CASRITGTGHQPQHF. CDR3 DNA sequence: TGTGCCAGCAGAATAACCGGGACAGGGCATCAGCCCCAGCATTTT.

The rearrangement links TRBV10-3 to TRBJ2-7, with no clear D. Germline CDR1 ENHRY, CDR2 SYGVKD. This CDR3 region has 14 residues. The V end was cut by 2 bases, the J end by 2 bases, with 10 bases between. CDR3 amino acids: CAISEEIRTYEQYF. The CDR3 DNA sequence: TGTGCCATCAGTGAGGAGATAAGGACCTACGAGCAGTACTTC.

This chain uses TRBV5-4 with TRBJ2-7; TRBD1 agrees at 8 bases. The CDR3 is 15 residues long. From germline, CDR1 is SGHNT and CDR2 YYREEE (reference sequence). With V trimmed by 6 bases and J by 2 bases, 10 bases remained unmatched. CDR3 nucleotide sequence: TGTGCCAGCAAGCAGGGGGCGGTGGGGCCCTACGAGCAGTACTTC. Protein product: CASKQGAVGPYEQYF.